One sample yielded the 5 T cell receptor beta chains listed below, sequenced in a study of T cell responses to AZD1222 COVID-19 vaccine. Profiling relied on immunoSEQ multiplex PCR, and the TCRdb table lists in-frame clones only, not all of them. The data hold some 100,000 clones, with 80% to 90% observed a single time. The sequences come from peripheral blood, collected on day 0 of AZD1222 vaccination. Receptor source: an adult in good health.

Only one count was recorded for this clone. The V gene is TRBV19, the J gene TRBJ2-2, with D tentatively TRBD2 (6 bases). CDR3 length equals 16 residues. Trimming took 1 base from V and 7 from J, leaving 16 bases between them. CDR1 is LNHDA and CDR2 is SQIVND in the germline V gene (reference sequence). CDR3 DNA: TGTGCCAGTAGTATAGGCCCGGGAGCCGGCGGCGGGGAGCTGTTTTTT. Amino acids: CASSIGPGAGGGELFF.

This clone was picked up a small number of times. V and J are TRBV30 and TRBJ2-7, with 10 bases aligning to TRBD1. This CDR3 is built from 14 residues. V was clipped by 4 bases and J by 5 bases; unmatched bases: 8. The V gene's germline CDR1 is GTSNPN and CDR2 SVGIG (reference sequence). As DNA, the CDR3 is TGTGCCTGGAACCCCGGGACAGGGGACGACGAGCAGTACTTC. Its translation: CAWNPGTGDDEQYF.

This sequence joins TRBV7-2 and TRBJ1-2; D remains unclear. From germline, CDR1 is SGHTA and CDR2 FQGNSA. With 5 bases removed from V and 2 bases from J, the gap between germline ends came to 12 bases. The CDR3 is 14 amino acids. The CDR3 is CASSPRTGNYGYTF. CDR3 nucleotide sequence: TGTGCCAGCAGCCCCCGCACGGGGAACTATGGCTACACCTTC. The variable domain in full, completed from reference TRBV7-2 and TRBJ1-2, reads GAGVSQSPSNKVTEKGKDVELRCDPISGHTALYWYRQSLGQGLEFLIYFQGNSAPDKSGLPSDRFSAERTGGSVSTLTIQRTQQEDSAVYLCASSPRTGNYGYTFGSGTRLTVV.

This rearrangement joins TRBV7-6 to TRBJ2-7; TRBD2 is a possible D gene (5 bases). The germline gives CDR1 SGHVS, CDR2 FNYEAQ. The CDR3 is made up of 17 amino acids. Between the trimmed V and J ends, which lost 1 base and 10 bases, there was a span of 26 bases. The CDR3 here is CASSLDPDVVPAREQYF. The CDR3 DNA sequence: TGTGCCAGCAGCTTAGACCCCGACGTAGTACCAGCTCGGGAACAGTACTTC. The full variable domain, rest sourced from reference TRBV7-6 and TRBJ2-7, is GAGVSQSPRYKVTKRGQDVALRCDPISGHVSLYWYRQALGQGPEFLTYFNYEAQQDKSGLPNDRFSAERPEGSISTLTIQRTEQRDSAMYRCASSLDPDVVPAREQYFGPGTRLTVT.

In DNA, the CDR3 is TGTGCCAGTAGTATGGTCCAGAATAGCAATCAGCCCCAGCATTTT. It specifies CASSMVQNSNQPQHF. This rearrangement joins TRBV19 to TRBJ1-5; D unclear. The germline V gene encodes CDR1 LNHDA and CDR2 SQIVND (reference sequence). With 3 bases removed from V and 0 bases from J, the gap between germline ends came to 9 bases. This CDR3 comprises 15 residues.